What follows is one TCR beta chain and its context. What antigen it recognizes has not been identified. No base quality values were provided; no much bigger clone lies one nucleotide off. This entry belongs to a study of vaccination effects on CD4 cells after COVID-19 (dated by TCRdb to between 2021 and 2024). In the study overall: Across the study, the median time from the second dose to post-vaccine sampling was 72 days (range 14 to 241). Cultures from other donors in the study were sequenced using the Oncomine TCR Beta short-read assay on an Illumina iSeq 100. SARS-CoV-2 spike-specific CD4+ TCR repertoires were compared before and after mRNA vaccination in COVID-19 convalescent patients and in infection-naive vaccine recipients. Altogether, roughly 10 COVID-19 convalescent patients and 4 SARS-CoV-2-naive healthy vaccine recipients made up the full study.

The CDR3 runs 15 amino acids, cysteine and phenylalanine included. Of the read, only the CDR3 DNA is kept; its 45 bases are in frame from base 1. V is cut back by 6 bases and J by 5 bases, with 4 bases in the junction unmatched. The germline V gene encodes CDR1 WNHNN and CDR2 SYGVQD (reference sequence). General findings and caveats noted by the study authors: Marked clonal contraction was observed in both infection-induced and vaccine-induced clones at late post-vaccination timepoints, consistent with waning T cell responses. The study was limited by a small number of convalescent patients, and early post-infection timepoints were lacking. In healthy vaccine recipients, vaccine-induced clones were almost all SARS-CoV-2 mono-reactive, with only 1 of 255 cross-reactive with common cold coronaviruses.

In the ViraFEST assay, PBMC were stimulated with viral peptide pools, and antigen-specific CD4+ T cell clonotypes were then identified by expansion using TCR sequencing. After around eleven days of culture, CD4+ T cells were isolated with the EasySep CD4+ T cell isolation kit. Each participant got two doses of an mRNA SARS-CoV-2 vaccine, either BNT162b2 or mRNA-1273. Healthy vaccine recipients had no prior SARS-CoV-2 infection, confirmed by negative nucleocapsid antibodies before and after vaccination. Two million PBMC per well were cultured in IMDM with about 4.6% human AB serum, 7.5 to 10 IU/ml IL-2 and gentamicin, plus 10 ug/ml peptides. On days 3 and 7, half of the culture medium was replaced with fresh IL-2-containing medium. Unless otherwise noted, each peptide stimulation condition was cultured in triplicate wells. PBMC were separated from whole blood using Ficoll-Paque Plus gradient centrifugation and were then either cryopreserved at -140C or used fresh. The overlapping peptide pools covered the spike proteins of SARS-CoV-2 as well as those of the common cold coronaviruses HCoV-NL63, HCoV-OC43 and HCoV-229E. Genomic DNA was extracted from cultured CD4+ T cells with the QIAamp micro DNA kit.

Library preparation employed the immunoSEQ multiplex PCR assay. TCR beta CDR3 sequencing was performed on DNA from the cultured, isolated CD4+ T cells. Per the authors' processing: The analysis removed non-productive TCR sequences, trimmed reads to the CDR3 region, and retained only CDR3s that were 7 or more amino acids long. Antigen-specific clonotypes were identified with the MANAFEST web app by comparing expansion in peptide wells against reference cultures. Positive clones required FDR<0.05 expansion versus reference and all other wells, odds ratio above 5, and frequency above 0.1% in two replicate wells. A clonotype was defined as cross-reactive if the clonotype was significantly expanded both in SARS-CoV-2 spike wells and in at least one common cold coronavirus spike condition. CDR3 similarity was assessed by Levenshtein distance with the stringdist R package, and unrooted trees were built with ape in R 3.6.1. The table comes from immuneACCESS by way of TCRdb, which keeps in-frame sequences with V and J called. Part of the clones is missing from these tables; in studies checked, under half for an unresolved V gene and the rest for unknown reasons. D and trimming come from the DNA, and the V and J calls and clone size come from that table. This sample comprises tens of thousands of clones, 81% of them detected only once. The ten largest clones take up around 1.3% of the sample.

The sequences come from CD4+ T cells from PBMCs cultured with HCoV-229E spike peptides, collected after COVID-19 vaccination. Read against the paper, the sample's cell subset or site label means: HCoV-229E spike overlapping peptide pool stimulation. This clonotype originated in a human donor who received a COVID-19 vaccine. Recombination connected TRBV10-1 to TRBJ2-1; a stretch of 13 junction bases matches TRBD2. In nucleotide form, the sequence is TGCGCCAGCAGGAAAGGGACTAGCGGGGACAATGAGCAGTTCTTC. It translates as CASRKGTSGDNEQFF.